This T cell receptor (beta chain) was obtained from a study of blood T cell repertoires in COVID-19. Across the study: COVID-19 samples collected from the United States, Italy and Spain covered acute and convalescent phases. From T cells, B-cell-depleted T cells, or PBMCs came the material, which was cDNA or gDNA.

In the original processing: Reference gene primer amplification gave estimated nucleated cell counts. Produced via immunoSEQ multiplex PCR; TCRdb's table is partial and in-frame only. V and J calls and clone size are those listed in that table; D and trimming were worked out from the DNA. The data show approximately 130,000 clones, with 75% to 80% seen just once and 7.9% held by the top ten. This CDR3 spans 13 amino acids. Per germline, CDR1 SGHKS and CDR2 YYEKEE (reference sequence). Trimming shortened V by 0 bases and J by 7 bases, and 11 bases separated the two germline ends. This clone was observed once.

The sample comprised peripheral blood. The clonotype comes from a human donor in a cohort sampled during active COVID-19. The rearrangement links TRBV5-5 to TRBJ2-7; possible D gene TRBD1, 5 bases. As DNA, the CDR3 is TGTGCCAGCAGCTTGGAAGGGGCCGGGGAGCAGTACTTC. Translation: CASSLEGAGEQYF.